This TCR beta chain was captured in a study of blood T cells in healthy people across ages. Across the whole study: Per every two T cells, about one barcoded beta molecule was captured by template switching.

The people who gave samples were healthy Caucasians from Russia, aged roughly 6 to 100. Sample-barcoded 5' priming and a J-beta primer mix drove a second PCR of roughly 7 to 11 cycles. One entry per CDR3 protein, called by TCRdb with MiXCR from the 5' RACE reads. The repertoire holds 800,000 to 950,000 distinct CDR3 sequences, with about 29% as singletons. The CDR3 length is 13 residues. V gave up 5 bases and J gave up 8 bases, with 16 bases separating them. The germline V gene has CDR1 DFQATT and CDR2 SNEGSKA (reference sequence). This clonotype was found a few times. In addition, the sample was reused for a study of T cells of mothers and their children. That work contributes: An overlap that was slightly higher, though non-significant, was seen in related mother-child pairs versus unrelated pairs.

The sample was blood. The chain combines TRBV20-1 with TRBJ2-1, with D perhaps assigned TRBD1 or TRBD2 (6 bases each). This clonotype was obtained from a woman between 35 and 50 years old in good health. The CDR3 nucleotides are TGCAGTGCTCCCACTCGGGGGCGGTATGAGCAGTTCTTC. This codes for CSAPTRGRYEQFF.